These T cell receptor beta chains were read from a single sample in a study of blood T cell repertoires in COVID-19. The table came from immunoSEQ multiplex PCR; TCRdb's copy has only in-frame clones and leaves some out. The data contain hundreds of thousands of clones, more than 70% of them singletons. Sequences were obtained from PBMCs or T cells enriched from blood (not recorded which). All receptors derive from a middle-aged man in a cohort exposed to, infected with or recovered from COVID-19 (not recorded which). Each CDR3 is given with its conserved first and last residue.

v_call cdr3_aa
TRBV7-9 CASSLGGPQPQHF
TRBV9 CASSVSQAKNIQYF
TRBV19 CASSWTSGSQYEQYF
TRBV10-1 CVSSDFVGQLKQPQHF
TRBV11-2 CASSLESGRVDTQYF
TRBV5-4 CASSLSRVGESWEQYF
TRBV4-1 CASSHPGEQETQYF
TRBV2 CATSRPSSGDRASYEQYF
TRBV6-5 CASSREARTDTQYF
TRBV5-4 CASSQDRGQGYTF
TRBV10-2 CASRAGTGGMDTQYF
TRBV25-1 CASSATGGRNSPLHF
TRBV15 CATSRAGKGDTQYF
TRBV18 CASSPNGLTRELFF
TRBV6-2/TRBV6-3 CASSIGAGEQYF
TRBV6-1 CASSLRTRDYEQYF
TRBV2 CATRLAGSTDTQYF
TRBV5-1 CASSLGPGLAGVREETQYF
TRBV18 CASSPGEGQANVLTF
TRBV19 CASSPDRVGDQPQHF
TRBV27 CASSRGPNWNTEAFF
TRBV5-1 CASSLQGGGRARYEQYF
TRBV5-1 CASSRGRPYEQYF
TRBV21-1 CASSRGLAGGYAGELFF
TRBV30 CAWSSASGKYNEQFF
TRBV10-1 CASSGLLGPGELFF
TRBV10-3 CAISESWGQASFLAKNIQYF
TRBV7-2 CASSLVAGGEQPQHF
TRBV28 CASSLWTAGDTNTEAFF
TRBV5-1 CASSPLTSYEQYF
TRBV7-2 CASSLVSSSYEQYF
TRBV28 CASISGGSIDEQYF
TRBV7-9 CASSNRDRDYEQYF
TRBV2 CASSESGGSATDTQYF
TRBV3-1/TRBV3-2 CASSQGASGGNTGELFF
TRBV6-5 CASSSRSEAFF
TRBV9 CASSVTGEENTIYF
TRBV10-3 CAISSPGQGGGAGSDTQYF
TRBV6-2/TRBV6-3 CASSSLLAGQSSYEQYF
TRBV19 CASSIGTGGETQYF
TRBV19 CASTDRGIETQYF
TRBV5-1 CASSTGNYGYTF
TRBV5-5 CASRPGTGNSPLHF
TRBV7-2 CASSFQSGSSYEQYF
TRBV25-1 CASSGTGTVKVAFF
TRBV19 CASSRDRSYGYTF
TRBV6-6 CASSATAGAAGELFF
TRBV30 CAWKQGATGSPLHF
TRBV28 CASRSYRGYTF
TRBV14 CASSQSGNTEAFF
TRBV7-3 CASSLTGTGNQPQHF
TRBV11-2 CASSLQRGGHTEAFF
TRBV10-3 CAISESPQRERSYEQYF
TRBV14 CASSQDEGGPDTQYF
TRBV5-1 CASSTSGQTYEQYF
TRBV5-1 CASSRDSSQGNTIYF